These 13 T cell receptor beta chains share one sample of origin, sequenced in a study of identifying expanded T cells in peripheral blood. Libraries were prepared by immunoSEQ multiplex PCR; TCRdb keeps only in-frame clonotypes and omits some of them. The data contain around 130,000 clones, approximately 86% of them seen just once; the ten biggest clones take up less than 10%. Sequencing input: blood. These TCRs come from a person aged 18-70 years in good health.

In DNA, the CDR3 is TGCAGCGGCGGGCCGGGGGTGACTGGGGAGACCCAGTACTTC. It yields the protein CSGGPGVTGETQYF. This chain uses TRBV29-1 with TRBJ2-5; D is possibly TRBD2 (6 bases). The CDR3 runs 14 residues. V dropped 7 bases and J dropped 5 bases, with 20 bases sitting between them. CDR1 SQVTM and CDR2 ANQGSEA come from the germline V gene.

This sequence joins TRBV29-1 and TRBJ2-3; 10 bases map to TRBD2. The CDR3 length is 14 residues. The V segment lost 4 bases and the J segment 8 bases; nucleotides outside the gene matches: 9. CDR1 is SQVTM, CDR2 ANQGSEA, per germline. The DNA of the CDR3 is TGCAGCGTTGCTCCTAGCGGGAGCTGGGGTACGCAGTATTTT. Encoded protein: CSVAPSGSWGTQYF.

The chain has TRBV5-1 and TRBJ1-1; tentatively, D is TRBD1 (5 bases). The CDR3 spans 13 residues. Trimming shortened V by 4 bases and J by 3 bases, and 10 bases separated the two germline ends. Germline V gene sequence: CDR1 SGHRS, CDR2 YFSETQ. Here the CDR3 reads CASSQLGDTEAFF. The CDR3 region has the DNA TGCGCCAGCAGCCAACTGGGGGACACTGAAGCTTTCTTT.

The V gene is TRBV5-6, the J gene TRBJ2-7; D is uncertain. V was cut by 4 bases and J by 3 bases, with 14 bases left in between. This CDR3 contains 14 residues. Germline V gene sequence: CDR1 SGHDT, CDR2 YYEEEE. CDR3 nucleotides: TGTGCCAGCAGCCCGATGGGCAGGCACTACGAGCAGTACTTC. It codes for CASSPMGRHYEQYF.

The chain employs TRBV2 and TRBJ1-5; D is unresolved. The CDR3 runs to 14 residues. Trimming shortened V by 6 bases and J by 5 bases, and 14 bases separated the two germline ends. Per germline, CDR1 SNHLY and CDR2 FYNNEI. As DNA, the CDR3 is TGTGCCAGCAGGGAGTGGGAGGTGTATCAGCCCCAGCATTTT. This encodes CASREWEVYQPQHF.

V and J are TRBV28 and TRBJ2-1; D is uncertain. Trimming removed 8 bases from V and 1 base from J, with 9 bases in between. The CDR3 has 13 residues. Germline V gene sequence: CDR1 MDHEN, CDR2 SYDVKM. Here the CDR3 DNA reads TGTGCCAGCGGAAGACCATCCTACAATGAGCAGTTCTTC. Translation: CASGRPSYNEQFF.

This chain joins TRBV9 and TRBJ2-1; 8 bases agree with TRBD2. The J segment lost 4 bases and the V segment lost 4 bases, leaving 7 bases of the junction unmatched. This CDR3 is built from 15 residues. Germline V gene sequence: CDR1 SGDLS, CDR2 YYNGEE. CDR3 DNA sequence: TGTGCCAGCAGCTCCCGACTAGCGCCATACAATGAGCAGTTCTTC. Translating it yields CASSSRLAPYNEQFF.

This chain joins TRBV28 and TRBJ1-5, with TRBD1 identical over 8 bases. Germline V lookup: CDR1 MDHEN, CDR2 SYDVKM. The CDR3 is 15 amino acids. Trimming at V came to 7 bases and at J to 2 bases, leaving 7 bases not matched to a gene. For the CDR3, the DNA is TGTGCCAGCATCGCTACGGGACAGGGCAATCAGCCCCAGCATTTT. It codes for CASIATGQGNQPQHF. Filled out from reference TRBV28 and TRBJ1-5, the complete variable domain reads DVKVTQSSRYLVKRTGEKVFLECVQDMDHENMFWYRQDPGLGLRLIYFSYDVKMKEKGDIPEGYSVSREKKERFSLILESASTNQTSMYLCASIATGQGNQPQHFGDGTRLSIL.

The chain recombines TRBV5-1 with TRBJ2-5; no reliable D call. This CDR3 is 13 amino acids long. Trimming stripped 1 base from V and 2 bases from J, with 6 bases between. Looked up from germline, CDR1 is SGHRS and CDR2 is YFSETQ. The CDR3 DNA reads as TGCGCCAGCAGCTTGTTGGGACAAGAGACCCAGTACTTC. The encoded protein is CASSLLGQETQYF. Full variable domain (remainder filled in from reference TRBV5-1 and TRBJ2-5): KAGVTQTPRYLIKTRGQQVTLSCSPISGHRSVSWYQQTPGQGLQFLFEYFSETQRNKGNFPGRFSGRQFSNSRSEMNVSTLELGDSALYLCASSLLGQETQYFGPGTRLLVL.

CDR3 protein: CASSPGQQGGTEAFF. For the CDR3, the DNA is TGTGCCAGCAGCCCCGGACAGCAGGGTGGCACTGAAGCTTTCTTT. The V gene is TRBV11-3, the J gene TRBJ1-1; D may be TRBD1 (6 bases). Germline CDR1 reads SGHNT; CDR2 reads YENEEA. V lost 5 bases and J 4 bases, leaving 17 bases between the germline ends. The CDR3 totals 15 residues.

The chain has TRBV27 and TRBJ2-3; 10 nucleotides align to TRBD1. The CDR3 consists of 16 residues. After removal of 5 bases from V and 2 bases from J, the junction contained 7 bases not matched to a gene. Germline V gives CDR1 MNHEY, CDR2 SMNVEV (reference sequence). CDR3 in amino acids: CASSPRDRGPTDTQYF. CDR3 nucleotide sequence: TGTGCCAGCAGTCCCCGGGACAGGGGCCCCACAGATACGCAGTATTTT.

By share, this clone counts as medium-sized. The chain links TRBV15 to TRBJ1-5; no reliable D call. CDR1 is LNHNV and CDR2 is YYDKDF in the germline V gene (reference sequence). The CDR3 contains 15 residues. V was shortened by 3 bases and J by 0 bases, with 9 bases between the two germline ends. CDR3 bases: TGTGCCACCAGCAGCCCAGTCTCTAGCAATCAGCCCCAGCATTTT. This gives the protein CATSSPVSSNQPQHF.

The chain couples TRBV4-3 to TRBJ2-3; 12 bases match TRBD1. The CDR3 is 16 residues long. The V gene's germline CDR1 is LGHNA and CDR2 YSLEER. V shed 2 bases, J shed 4 bases, and the junction held 4 bases outside the gene matches. DNA of the CDR3: TGCGCCAGCAGCCAAACCGGGACAGGGGGCCCAGATACGCAGTATTTT. Translating it yields CASSQTGTGGPDTQYF.